Listed here is a single TCR beta chain. Antigen specificity is unknown. PCR primers comprised 60 Vbeta and 13 Jbeta primers. Study processing details: In a later analysis, around 87 million unique TCR beta chains included roughly 11 million shared by two or more donors. Clones were sequenced by immunoSEQ multiplex PCR, and TCRdb holds only the in-frame ones, with some missing. The DNA was the basis for D and trimming; V, J and clone size are from that table. The sample has 100,000 or so clones; approximately 74% are singletons. The sample is drawn from a study of cytomegalovirus exposure and HLA in healthy donors. Whole-study results and caveats: Immune exposure was documented only through CMV serostatus. A link between a missense DCLRE1C variant and TCR beta V- and J-gene trimming emerged from a later analysis. Clonal expansion, a later analysis showed, was greater in HLA-associated TCR beta chains than in equally common others.

This CDR3 is built from 18 residues. V trimming: 6 bases; J trimming: 0 bases; junction bases outside the gene matches: 12. Germline V gives CDR1 LNHDA, CDR2 SQIVND (reference sequence). The sequenced material came from PBMCs. The chain links TRBV19 to TRBJ2-2; 8 nucleotides match TRBD2. The sequence was obtained from a woman in her thirties or forties in good health and CMV-seronegative. CDR3 bases: TGTGCCAGTAGCCCTAAGGGAGCGGGGGTTTCGAACACCGGGGAGCTGTTTTTT. It codes for CASSPKGAGVSNTGELFF.